Listed here is a single TCR beta chain. The data belong to a study of blood T cell repertoires in COVID-19. Original processing notes: Amplification with reference gene primers provided the estimates of nucleated cell counts. Profiling relied on immunoSEQ multiplex PCR, and the TCRdb table lists in-frame clones only, not all of them. V and J calls and clone size are those listed in that table; D and trimming were worked out from the DNA. In the table there are 180,000 or so clones, about nine tenths of which are singletons. The V and J ends lost 2 bases and 0 bases respectively, with 11 bases between them. The CDR3 runs 15 residues. CDR1 and CDR2 (germline): MNHEY, SMNVEV (reference sequence).

This chain connects TRBV27 to TRBJ2-7; no clear D gene. The sequencing sample was made of peripheral blood. The source is a man aged 35-49 years with acute or convalescent COVID-19. The CDR3 protein is CASSLLLGSSYEQYF. The CDR3 DNA reads as TGTGCCAGCAGTTTACTTCTAGGTAGCTCCTACGAGCAGTACTTC.